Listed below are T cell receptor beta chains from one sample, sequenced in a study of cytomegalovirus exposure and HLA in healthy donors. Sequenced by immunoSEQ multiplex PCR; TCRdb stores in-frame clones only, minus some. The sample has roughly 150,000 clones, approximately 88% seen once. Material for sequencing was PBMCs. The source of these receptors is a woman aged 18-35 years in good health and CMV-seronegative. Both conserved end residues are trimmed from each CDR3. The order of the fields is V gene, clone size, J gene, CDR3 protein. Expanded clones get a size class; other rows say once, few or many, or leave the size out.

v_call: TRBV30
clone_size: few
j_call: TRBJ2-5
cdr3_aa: AWGNGDQETQY

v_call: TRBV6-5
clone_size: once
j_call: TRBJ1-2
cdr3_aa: ASRTGQVGYT

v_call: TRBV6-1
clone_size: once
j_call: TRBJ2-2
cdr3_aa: ASSVDRVGNTGELF

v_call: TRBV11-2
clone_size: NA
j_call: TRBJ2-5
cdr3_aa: ASSGGIQETQY

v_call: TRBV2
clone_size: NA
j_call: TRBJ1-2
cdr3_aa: ASSGETGGISYGYT

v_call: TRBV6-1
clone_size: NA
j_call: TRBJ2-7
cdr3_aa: ASSESIRVYEQY

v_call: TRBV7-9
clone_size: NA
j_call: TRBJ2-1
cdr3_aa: ASSRGQNTKYNEQF

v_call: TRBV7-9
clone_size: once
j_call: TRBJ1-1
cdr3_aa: SSSLGAGGRWLEAF

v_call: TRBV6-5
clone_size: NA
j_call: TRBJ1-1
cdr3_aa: ASSGEPSGHTEAF

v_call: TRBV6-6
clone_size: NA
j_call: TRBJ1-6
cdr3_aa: ASSPNRGSYNSPLH

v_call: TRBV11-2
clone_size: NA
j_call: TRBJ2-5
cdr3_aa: ASSSDRGETQY

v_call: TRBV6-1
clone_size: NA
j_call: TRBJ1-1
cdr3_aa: ASSGGQGRRNTEAF

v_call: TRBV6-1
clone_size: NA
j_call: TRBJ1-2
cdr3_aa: ASRLDSGSGYT

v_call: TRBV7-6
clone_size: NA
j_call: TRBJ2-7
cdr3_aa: ASSSRGGRMY

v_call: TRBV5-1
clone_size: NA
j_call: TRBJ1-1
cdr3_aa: ASSFPGDTEAF

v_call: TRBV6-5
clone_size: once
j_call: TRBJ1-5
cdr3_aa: ASRPQGYSNQPQH

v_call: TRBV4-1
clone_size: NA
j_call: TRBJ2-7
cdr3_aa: ASSPIKGTGSYEQY

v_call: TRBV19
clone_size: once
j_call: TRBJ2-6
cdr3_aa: ASRLGGGANVLT

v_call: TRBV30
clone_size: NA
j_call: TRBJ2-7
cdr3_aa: AWSVEGTVRAEQY

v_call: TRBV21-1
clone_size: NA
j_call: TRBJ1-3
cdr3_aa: ASSKDLSRLSKPGNTIY

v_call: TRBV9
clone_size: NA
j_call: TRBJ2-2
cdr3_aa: ASSVVPVSTGELF

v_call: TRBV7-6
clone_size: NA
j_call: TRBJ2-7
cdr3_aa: ASSPDRLYEQY

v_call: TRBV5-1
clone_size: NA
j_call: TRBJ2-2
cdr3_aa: ATATYNPTGELF

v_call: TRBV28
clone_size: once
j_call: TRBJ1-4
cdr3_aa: AVHSSTNEKLF

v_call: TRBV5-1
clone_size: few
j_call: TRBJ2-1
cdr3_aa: ASSWDRTGEQF

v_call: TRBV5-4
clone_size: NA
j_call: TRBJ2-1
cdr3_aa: ASSQTGDNEQF

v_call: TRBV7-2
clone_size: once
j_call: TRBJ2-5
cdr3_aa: ASSPFAGGVGETQY

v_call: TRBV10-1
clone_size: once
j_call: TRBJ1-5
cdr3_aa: ASADNNQPQH

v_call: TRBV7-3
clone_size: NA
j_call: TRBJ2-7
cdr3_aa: ASSLRGDYEQY

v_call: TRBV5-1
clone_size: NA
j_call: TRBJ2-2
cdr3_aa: ASSLVANTGELF

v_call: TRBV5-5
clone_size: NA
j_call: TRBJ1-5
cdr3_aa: ASSPSGTAAYQPQH

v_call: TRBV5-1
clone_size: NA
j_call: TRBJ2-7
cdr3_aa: ASSLLAGGREQY

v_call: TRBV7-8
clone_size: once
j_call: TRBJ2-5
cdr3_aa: ASSLATGKETQY

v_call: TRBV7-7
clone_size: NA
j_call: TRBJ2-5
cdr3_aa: ASSFGRTGQETQY

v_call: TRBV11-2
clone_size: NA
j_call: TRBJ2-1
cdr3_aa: ASSLDRAGNEQF

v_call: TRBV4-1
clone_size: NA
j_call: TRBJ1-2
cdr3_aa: ASSQPTGGRGYT

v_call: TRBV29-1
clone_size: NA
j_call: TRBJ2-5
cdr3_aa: SAIRGRDRGLRETQY

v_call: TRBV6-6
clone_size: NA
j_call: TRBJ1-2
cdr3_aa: ASSHSTGGSGYT

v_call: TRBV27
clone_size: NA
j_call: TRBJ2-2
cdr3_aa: ASSLTLAGGRTGELF

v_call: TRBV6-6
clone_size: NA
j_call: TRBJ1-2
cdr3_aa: ASSLRDTYGYT

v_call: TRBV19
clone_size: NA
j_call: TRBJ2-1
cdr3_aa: ASSTIGGAYNEQF